A single T cell receptor beta chain is shown here with its context. Repertoires were generated with immunoSEQ multiplex PCR, while TCRdb's copy carries only in-frame clones and drops some. The data contain 60,000 to 75,000 clones, under 95% of them singletons. The data were taken from a study of T cells after somatic rescue of genetic block. Germline V gene lookup returns CDR1 MNHEY and CDR2 SVGAGI. This CDR3 is built from 15 residues. V lost 5 bases and J lost 0, with 10 bases in between. Input material: peripheral blood mononuclear cells (PBMCs). The genes are TRBV6-5 and TRBJ1-4; D ambiguous. The sequence came from a man aged 35 to 55. The CDR3 DNA is TGTGCCAGCAGTCTTACAGCAGCAACTAATGAAAAACTGTTTTTT. Its protein is CASSLTAATNEKLFF.